This T cell receptor beta chain was identified during a study of response to subunit inactivated influenza vaccine. Each CDR3 protein is one row after TCRdb ran MiXCR on the RT-PCR reads. This table holds 650,000 to 800,000 distinct CDR3 sequences, approximately 15% found once. CDR3 length: 14 amino acids. V was cut by 8 bases and J by 3 bases, with 16 bases left in between. Germline V lookup: CDR1 MNHNS, CDR2 SASEGT. The chain employs TRBV6-1 and TRBJ1-2; TRBD1 is a possible D gene (6 bases). The receptor comes from a man in his forties or fifties who received an inactivated influenza vaccine. The material sequenced was PBMCs from blood, taken 14 days before vaccination. In nucleotides, the CDR3 is TGTGCCAGCGCTGGGACAACCGGGGACTATGGCTACACCTTC. It codes for CASAGTTGDYGYTF.